This T cell receptor beta chain originates from a study of T-cell reconstitution after alpha-beta-depleted transplantation in children. Overall study results and limits: Several hundred expanded graft clones reportedly gave rise to the alpha-beta T cells present about two months after transplant. T-cell numbers and diversity one year post-transplant derived largely from freshly generated T cells. In some patients, recipient T cells and intrathymic progenitors surviving conditioning explained high day-60 diversity.

As to this clonotype: Its antigen remains unidentified.

Unique molecular identifiers tagged the TCRbeta library. TCRdb independently ran MiXCR on the PCR reads; one entry per CDR3 protein. Of about 980,000 distinct CDR3 sequences in the sample, 25% to 30% were seen once. This TCR derives from a boy under two years old who had a stem cell transplant for SCID, so the T cells may come from the graft donor. Source: PBMCs, mostly from graft donor cells, taken 360 days after TCRalphabeta/CD19-depleted stem cell transplant.

CDR3 sequence reads: CASSLGQGESNEQFF. The CDR3 DNA reads as TGTGCCAGCAGCTTAGGACAGGGAGAGTCCAATGAGCAGTTCTTC. The chain has TRBV7-9 and TRBJ2-1; 7 bases match TRBD1. This CDR3 has 15 residues. Germline-derived CDR1 and CDR2 are SEHNR and FQNEAQ (reference sequence). V was pared by 1 base and J by 6 bases, with 6 bases of the junction left unmatched.